Detailed here is one T cell receptor (beta chain). The antigen is undetermined. This entry is derived from a study of cytomegalovirus exposure and HLA in healthy donors. Whole-study findings and limits: That first-cohort TCR clusters tended to co-occur in the 90 to 150 validation repertoires was found in a later analysis.

Measured with immunoSEQ multiplex PCR; TCRdb has only the in-frame clones, and not every one. The sample lists hundreds of thousands of clones; more than 75% were seen once. Source material: PBMCs. The sequence was obtained from a woman in her late teens or twenties in good health and CMV-seronegative.

CDR3 in amino acids: CASSSHWGQEQYF. The CDR3 DNA reads TGTGCCAGCAGTTCTCATTGGGGACAGGAGCAGTACTTC. V gene TRBV6-5 combines with J gene TRBJ2-7, with 7 bases identical to TRBD1. Germline assignment: CDR1 MNHEY and CDR2 SVGAGI. The CDR3 totals 13 residues. The J segment lost 7 bases and the V segment lost 4 bases, leaving 7 bases of the junction unmatched.